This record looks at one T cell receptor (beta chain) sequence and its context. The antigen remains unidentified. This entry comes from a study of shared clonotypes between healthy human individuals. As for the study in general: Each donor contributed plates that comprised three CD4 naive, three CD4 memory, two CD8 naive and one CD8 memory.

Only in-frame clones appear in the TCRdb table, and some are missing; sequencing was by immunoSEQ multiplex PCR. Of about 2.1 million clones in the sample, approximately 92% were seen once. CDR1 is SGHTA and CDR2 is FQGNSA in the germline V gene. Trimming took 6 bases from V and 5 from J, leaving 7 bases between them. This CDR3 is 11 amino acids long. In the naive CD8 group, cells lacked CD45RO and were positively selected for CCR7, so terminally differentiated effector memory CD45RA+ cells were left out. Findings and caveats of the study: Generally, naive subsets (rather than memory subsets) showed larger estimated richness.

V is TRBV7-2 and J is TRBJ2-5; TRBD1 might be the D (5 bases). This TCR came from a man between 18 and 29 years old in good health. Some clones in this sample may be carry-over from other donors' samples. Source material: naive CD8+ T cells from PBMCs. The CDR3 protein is CASSKGETQYF. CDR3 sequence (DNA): TGTGCCAGCAGTAAGGGGGAGACCCAGTACTTC.